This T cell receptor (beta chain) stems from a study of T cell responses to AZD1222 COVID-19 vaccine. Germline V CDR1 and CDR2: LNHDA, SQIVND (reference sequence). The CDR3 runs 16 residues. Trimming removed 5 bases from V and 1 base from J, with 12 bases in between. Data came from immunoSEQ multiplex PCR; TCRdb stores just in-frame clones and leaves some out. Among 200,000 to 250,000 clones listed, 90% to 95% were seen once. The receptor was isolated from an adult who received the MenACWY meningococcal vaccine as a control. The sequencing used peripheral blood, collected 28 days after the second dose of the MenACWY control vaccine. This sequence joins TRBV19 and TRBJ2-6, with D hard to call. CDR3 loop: CASSDQTASGANVLTF. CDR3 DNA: TGTGCCAGTAGTGACCAGACTGCTTCTGGGGCCAACGTCCTGACTTTC.